This TCR beta chain was found in a study of shared clonotypes between healthy human individuals. About this clone itself: Its matching antigen is unknown.

Study results and limitations: Non-shared clonotypes showed lower generation probabilities than clonotypes common to all four donors. Rarefaction indicated that sorted-subset sequencing remained incomplete although depth was large. Between a handful of donors, naive CD4 clonotypes were shared at a level of about 5%.

The authors combined CD45RO+ cells with CCR7-negative CD45RA+ TemRA cells as CD8 memory. Germline lookup yields CDR1 SGDLS and CDR2 YYNGEE. Trimming took off 2 bases at V and 6 bases at J, with 14 bases between the two ends. This CDR3 has 15 amino acids. The method was immunoSEQ multiplex PCR; TCRdb's version includes in-frame clones alone and lacks a portion of them. The sample yields about 380,000 clones, 95% to 97% seen once. The rearrangement links TRBV9 to TRBJ2-2; TRBD1 might be the D (6 bases). This TCR derives from a man younger than 45 in good health. Material for sequencing was memory CD8+ T cells sorted from blood. The subset here: CD45RO+ cells pooled with CCR7-negative TemRA cells. CDR3 DNA sequence: TGTGCCAGCAGCGTGGGCAGGGGAGCGTCCGGGGAGCTGTTTTTT. It codes for CASSVGRGASGELFF.